This TCR beta chain was profiled in a study of blood T cell repertoires in COVID-19. The wider study: Spain, Italy and the United States supplied samples that represented acute and convalescent COVID-19.

V lost 6 bases, J lost 6 bases, and 16 bases stayed unmatched. This CDR3 is built from 17 residues. Germline CDR1 and CDR2: LNHDA and SQIVND (reference sequence). As originally analysed: Amplification from reference gene primers served as the basis for estimated nucleated cell counts. Sequencing used immunoSEQ multiplex PCR; TCRdb keeps in-frame clones, though not all of them. V, J and clone size derive from that table, while D and trimming were established from the DNA sequence. In the table there are tens of thousands of clones, 84% of which are singletons. The sequence derives from a man in his fifties or sixties with acute or convalescent COVID-19. This chain links TRBV19 with TRBJ1-5; TRBD1 agrees at 8 bases. The sequenced material came from peripheral blood. CDR3 DNA: TGTGCCAGTAGCTCGGGACAGGCCCATCTCCGTCGTCAGCCCCAGCATTTT. As protein: CASSSGQAHLRRQPQHF.